Following are 24 T cell receptor beta chains from one sample sequenced in a study of blood T cell repertoires in COVID-19. Clones were sequenced by immunoSEQ multiplex PCR, and TCRdb holds only the in-frame ones, with some missing. The table shows 110,000 or so clones, with 87% occurring only once. Sequenced sample: peripheral blood. Receptor source: a woman aged 45 to 65 with acute or convalescent COVID-19.

The V and J genes are TRBV5-6 and TRBJ1-1; D not resolved. Germline V lookup: CDR1 SGHDT, CDR2 YYEEEE. The V end lost 0 bases, the J end lost 1 base, and 13 bases lay between the germline ends. The CDR3 sequence is 16 residues long. The CDR3 reads CASSLDGRGWNTEAFF. The CDR3 DNA follows: TGTGCCAGCAGCTTGGATGGGAGAGGATGGAACACTGAAGCTTTCTTT.

J is TRBJ2-5 and V is TRBV3-1 (or the pseudogene TRBV3-2); TRBD2 might be the D (5 bases). The V and J ends lost 0 bases and 7 bases respectively, with 12 bases between them. Germline V gene lookup returns CDR1 LGHDT and CDR2 YNNKEL (reference sequence). The CDR3 is 14 amino acids. This CDR3 is CASSQERVAGTQYF. The CDR3 bases are TGTGCCAGCAGCCAAGAACGGGTTGCGGGGACCCAGTACTTC.

V is TRBV3-1 (or the pseudogene TRBV3-2) and J is TRBJ2-7; 12 bases map to TRBD1. Per the germline V gene, CDR1 is LGHDT and CDR2 is YNNKEL (reference sequence). The CDR3 runs 15 residues. Trimming at V came to 4 bases and at J to 6 bases, leaving 7 bases not matched to a gene. In DNA form, the CDR3 reads TGTGCCAGCAGCCGGACGGGACAGGGGGCCCTCGAGCAGTACTTC. This gives the protein CASSRTGQGALEQYF.

V and J are TRBV7-2 and TRBJ2-2; 8 bases map to TRBD2. This CDR3 contains 18 residues. CDR1 is SGHTA and CDR2 is FQGNSA in the germline V gene. The ends lost 2 bases at V and 8 bases at J; junction bases unmatched: 16. CDR3 sequence (DNA): TGTGCCAGCAGCTTATCAGCCGGTACTAGCGGTCCTTGGGGGGAGCTGTTTTTT. Translation gives CASSLSAGTSGPWGELFF.

The J gene is TRBJ1-1, the V gene TRBV7-2; unclear D gene. V was pared by 0 bases and J by 2 bases, with 4 bases between. Germline CDR1 SGHTA, CDR2 FQGNSA. The CDR3 consists of 13 residues. In DNA, the CDR3 is TGTGCCAGCAGCTTAGCCCTAAACACTGAAGCTTTCTTT. Protein: CASSLALNTEAFF.

The chain couples TRBV9 to TRBJ1-6; D may be TRBD1 (6 bases). The CDR3 spans 14 residues. V shed 6 bases and J shed 7 bases, with 14 bases lying between them. From germline, CDR1 is SGDLS and CDR2 YYNGEE. CDR3 sequence reads: CASNSGDPNSPLHF. DNA for the CDR3: TGTGCCAGCAACTCAGGGGACCCCAATTCACCCCTCCACTTT.

This rearrangement joins TRBV3-1 (or the pseudogene TRBV3-2) to TRBJ2-1, with TRBD2 identical over 7 bases. This CDR3 contains 18 residues. Germline trimming cut 2 bases from V and 4 bases from J; bases unmatched to any gene: 14. The germline gives CDR1 LGHDT, CDR2 YNNKEL (reference sequence). The CDR3 here is CASSQRFASGVTYNEQFF. Written as DNA, the CDR3 is TGTGCCAGCAGCCAACGATTCGCTAGCGGAGTTACTTACAATGAGCAGTTCTTC.

J is TRBJ1-4 and V is TRBV7-2, with 11 bases identical to TRBD1. The CDR3 totals 16 residues. Germline V gene data show CDR1 as SGHTA and CDR2 as FQGNSA. V trimming: 5 bases; J trimming: 10 bases; junction bases outside the gene matches: 12. The CDR3 DNA follows: TGTGCCAGCAGCGCGGGCCCCGGGACAGGGGGTGGAAAACTGTTTTTT. Translation gives CASSAGPGTGGGKLFF.

The chain links TRBV5-4 to TRBJ1-1, with a tentative D call TRBD1 (6 bases). The germline V and J ends were trimmed by 0 bases and 2 bases, with 11 bases remaining between them. The CDR3 covers 15 residues. Per germline, CDR1 SGHNT and CDR2 YYREEE (reference sequence). CDR3 nucleotides: TGTGCCAGCAGCTTGGCAGGGACATTTAACACTGAAGCTTTCTTT. Protein: CASSLAGTFNTEAFF.

The chain carries TRBV30 and TRBJ2-5; D may be TRBD2 (6 bases). The germline V gene encodes CDR1 GTSNPN and CDR2 SVGIG (reference sequence). The V and J ends lost 4 bases and 1 base respectively, with 16 bases between them. CDR3 size: 15 residues. Here the CDR3 DNA reads TGTGCCTGGACCCGCCGGGGTAGCGGCCAAGAGACCCAGTACTTC. Translating gives CAWTRRGSGQETQYF.

The chain carries TRBV7-6 and TRBJ2-2; TRBD1 might be the D (6 bases). This CDR3 is 16 amino acids long. V was shortened by 2 bases and J by 4 bases, with 14 bases between the two germline ends. The germline V gene has CDR1 SGHVS and CDR2 FNYEAQ. This chain's CDR3 is CASSLNQGRITGELFF. The DNA for the CDR3 is TGTGCCAGCAGCTTAAATCAGGGGAGAATCACCGGGGAGCTGTTTTTT.

This chain connects TRBV14 to TRBJ1-3; a possible D gene is TRBD1 (6 bases). Germline V gene lookup returns CDR1 SGHDN and CDR2 FVKESK. The CDR3 extends over 16 amino acids. With 4 bases removed from V and 1 base from J, the gap between germline ends came to 14 bases. The CDR3 nucleotides read TGTGCCAGCAGCCGGATCGGGACAACTTCTGGAAACACCATATATTTT. Translating gives CASSRIGTTSGNTIYF. Based on the CDR3 plus reference TRBV14 and TRBJ1-3, the full variable domain is EAGVTQFPSHSVIEKGQTVTLRCDPISGHDNLYWYRRVMGKEIKFLLHFVKESKQDESGMPNNRFLAERTGGTYSTLKVQPAELEDSGVYFCASSRIGTTSGNTIYFGEGSWLTVV.

This clone has a single count. The V call is TRBV4-2, the J call TRBJ1-1; D is uncertain. The germline V and J ends were trimmed by 0 bases and 1 base, with 3 bases remaining between them. This CDR3 is 13 amino acids long. Germline V gene sequence: CDR1 LGHNA, CDR2 YNFKEQ. The CDR3, as DNA: TGTGCCAGCAGCCAAGAGAGGAACACTGAAGCTTTCTTT. This codes for CASSQERNTEAFF.

The chain couples TRBV12-5 to TRBJ2-1; the D gene is possibly TRBD1 (7 bases). Germline V gene data show CDR1 as LGHNT and CDR2 as FRNRAP. The germline V and J ends were trimmed by 6 bases and 7 bases, with 19 bases remaining between them. The CDR3 sequence is 15 residues long. The CDR3 DNA reads as TGTGCTAGTGGAGGGGGGACAGTCCCGACAAATGAGCAGTTCTTC. Encoded protein: CASGGGTVPTNEQFF.

Here the CDR3 reads CASSLGGGQGSYGYTF. DNA of the CDR3: TGTGCCAGCAGCTTGGGGGGCGGACAGGGAAGCTATGGCTACACCTTC. The chain joins TRBV5-4 to TRBJ1-2; 8 bases fit TRBD1. J gave up 4 bases and V 0 bases, and 8 bases lay outside the gene matches. Germline assignment: CDR1 SGHNT and CDR2 YYREEE (reference sequence). The CDR3 runs to 16 residues.

The CDR3 protein is CASSIDRGTGQPQHF. For the CDR3, the DNA is TGTGCCAGTAGTATAGATAGGGGCACGGGTCAGCCCCAGCATTTT. This chain uses TRBV19 with TRBJ1-5, with a possible D match to TRBD1 (5 bases). This CDR3 contains 15 residues. V lost 0 bases and J 6 bases, leaving 12 bases between the germline ends. Germline V gene data show CDR1 as LNHDA and CDR2 as SQIVND (reference sequence).

V and J are TRBV5-1 and TRBJ1-1; 7 nucleotides line up with TRBD1. The V gene end was trimmed by 4 bases and the J gene end by 4 bases; junction bases not matched to a gene: 13. The CDR3 loop spans 16 amino acids. CDR1 and CDR2 from the germline V gene are SGHRS and YFSETQ. The CDR3 loop is CASSPSGGVISTEAFF. Here the CDR3 DNA reads TGCGCCAGCAGCCCTTCAGGGGGAGTTATTTCCACTGAAGCTTTCTTT.

The genes are TRBV19 and TRBJ2-2, with 10 bases that match TRBD1. Germline assignment: CDR1 LNHDA and CDR2 SQIVND (reference sequence). With 0 bases clipped from V and 6 bases from J, the junction kept 7 bases outside the gene matches. The CDR3 length is 17 residues. Here the CDR3 reads CASSIDLGQGVAGELFF. DNA of the CDR3: TGTGCCAGTAGTATAGATCTAGGACAGGGGGTCGCCGGGGAGCTGTTTTTT.

The chain joins TRBV13 to TRBJ2-2; 9 bases agree with TRBD1. CDR3 size: 16 residues. With V trimmed by 3 bases and J by 3 bases, 5 bases remained unmatched. The germline CDR1 and CDR2 sequences are PRHDT and FYEKMQ (reference sequence). CDR3 in DNA: TGTGCCAGCAGCTTTTTCGGACAGGGGTACACCGGGGAGCTGTTTTTT. This codes for CASSFFGQGYTGELFF. Full variable domain (remainder filled in from reference TRBV13 and TRBJ2-2): AAGVIQSPRHLIKEKRETATLKCYPIPRHDTVYWYQQGPGQDPQFLISFYEKMQSDKGSIPDRFSAQQFSDYHSELNMSSLELGDSALYFCASSFFGQGYTGELFFGEGSRLTVL.

The rearrangement joins TRBV5-6 to TRBJ2-7; D uncertain. The CDR3 has 15 residues. V was cut by 0 bases and J by 1 base, with 11 bases left in between. Germline V lookup: CDR1 SGHDT, CDR2 YYEEEE. The DNA of the CDR3 is TGTGCCAGCAGCTTGGATTACAAAGAATCCTACGAGCAGTACTTC. Amino acid sequence: CASSLDYKESYEQYF.

A remark on this clone: The sample has other DNA sequences that encode this CDR3 too. This chain uses TRBV7-2 with TRBJ1-1, with 8 bases identical to TRBD1. Germline CDR1 is SGHTA and CDR2 is FQGNSA. This CDR3 is 16 amino acids long. The ends lost 5 bases at V and 2 bases at J; junction bases unmatched: 10. In DNA, the CDR3 is TGTGCCAGCAGCCCCAGGACAGGGAGGGGCAACACTGAAGCTTTCTTT. This sequence encodes CASSPRTGRGNTEAFF.

The rearrangement links TRBV19 to TRBJ2-1; 10 positions agree with TRBD2. CDR1 LNHDA and CDR2 SQIVND come from the germline V gene (reference sequence). With 3 bases clipped from V and 0 bases from J, the junction kept 11 bases outside the gene matches. This CDR3 comprises 19 residues. The CDR3 DNA sequence: TGTGCCAGTAGTATGAGGTGGACTAGCGGAACAAGCTCCTACAATGAGCAGTTCTTC. Residues: CASSMRWTSGTSSYNEQFF.

The rearrangement uses TRBV7-2 and TRBJ2-5, with 9 bases that match TRBD2. CDR3 size: 16 residues. With 5 bases clipped from V and 1 base from J, the junction kept 8 bases outside the gene matches. Germline CDR1 SGHTA, CDR2 FQGNSA. CDR3 nucleotides: TGTGCCAGCAGCCTCGGGGTAGCGGGGGCCCAAGAGACCCAGTACTTC. This gives the protein CASSLGVAGAQETQYF. The full variable domain, with the rest looked up from reference TRBV7-2 and TRBJ2-5, is GAGVSQSPSNKVTEKGKDVELRCDPISGHTALYWYRQSLGQGLEFLIYFQGNSAPDKSGLPSDRFSAERTGGSVSTLTIQRTQQEDSAVYLCASSLGVAGAQETQYFGPGTRLLVL.

A single count supports this clone. V gene TRBV5-1 combines with J gene TRBJ2-1, with a weak D call TRBD2 (5 bases). The CDR3 consists of 15 residues. Germline V gene lookup returns CDR1 SGHRS and CDR2 YFSETQ. Trimming left V 0 bases short and J 5 bases short, with 12 bases between. CDR3 sequence (DNA): TGCGCCAGCAGCTTGGAACGGGGTTGGGACAATGAGCAGTTCTTC. It codes for CASSLERGWDNEQFF.